This T cell receptor (beta chain) was identified in a study of blood T cell repertoires in COVID-19. After removal of 4 bases from V and 1 base from J, the junction contained 9 bases not matched to a gene. This CDR3 is 17 amino acids long. Germline lookup yields CDR1 SGHRS and CDR2 YFSETQ. Produced via immunoSEQ multiplex PCR; TCRdb's table is partial and in-frame only. The sample gives about 160,000 clones, 84% of which show up once; roughly 13% is in the top ten. This TCR came from a man aged 18 to 35 with active or convalescent COVID-19. The specimen was peripheral blood. The chain joins TRBV5-1 to TRBJ2-2; TRBD2 aligns across 8 bases. CDR3 nucleotides: TGCGCCAGCAGCAGGTTCGTAGCGGGGCAGAACACCGGGGAGCTGTTTTTT. Translated, it gives CASSRFVAGQNTGELFF.